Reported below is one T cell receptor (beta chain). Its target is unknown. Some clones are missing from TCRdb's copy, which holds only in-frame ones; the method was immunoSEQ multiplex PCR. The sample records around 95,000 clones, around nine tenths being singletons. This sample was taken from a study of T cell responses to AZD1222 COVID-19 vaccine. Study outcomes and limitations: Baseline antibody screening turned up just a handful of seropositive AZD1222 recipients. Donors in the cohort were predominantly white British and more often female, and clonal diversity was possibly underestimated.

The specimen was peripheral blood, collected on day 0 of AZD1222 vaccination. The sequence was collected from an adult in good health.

The CDR3 region is CATSASGNSGNTIYF. CDR3 bases: TGCGCCACAAGCGCCTCGGGGAACTCTGGAAACACCATATATTTT. V usage is TRBV5-1 and J usage is TRBJ1-3; D call uncertain. Germline values: CDR1 SGHRS, CDR2 YFSETQ. There are 15 residues in the CDR3. V was cut by 9 bases and J by 0 bases, with 16 bases left in between.